One sample yielded the 15 T cell receptor beta chains listed below, sequenced in a study of blood T cells in healthy people across ages. It was with a sample-barcoded 5' primer and a J-beta primer mix that a second PCR of roughly 6 to 11 cycles was run. TCRdb ran MiXCR on the 5' RACE reads and lists one entry per CDR3 protein. Of 1.5 million to 1.9 million distinct CDR3 sequences listed, approximately 39% are singletons. Sequencing input: blood. Receptor source: a woman younger than 30 in good health.

V is TRBV7-9 and J is TRBJ1-1; TRBD1 agrees at 9 bases. In germline, CDR1 is SEHNR, CDR2 FQNEAQ (reference sequence). V lost 4 bases and J lost 6; bases outside the gene matches: 9. This CDR3 region has 15 residues. CDR3 nucleotides: TGTGCCAGCAGCTCGCCGGGACAGGGAGTGGCTGAAGCTTTCTTT. This codes for CASSSPGQGVAEAFF.

In its sample, this clonotype was seen a few times. The CDR3 protein is CSARGSQTQYF. DNA of the CDR3: TGCAGTGCTCGGGGCTCGCAGACCCAGTACTTC. The chain has TRBV20-1 and TRBJ2-7; possibly TRBD1 or TRBD2 for D (5 bases each). The DNA end is more similar to TRBJ2-5, so the J call may be wrong. Germline V gives CDR1 DFQATT, CDR2 SNEGSKA (reference sequence). This CDR3 has 11 residues.

V and J are TRBV29-1 and TRBJ2-1; D unresolved. CDR1 SQVTM and CDR2 ANQGSEA come from the germline V gene. CDR3 length: 15 residues. The V end was cut by 7 bases, the J end by 0 bases, with 16 bases between. The CDR3 DNA is TGCAGCGCCCCCCCTGCGTCAAGCTCCTACAATGAGCAGTTCTTC. It codes for CSAPPASSSYNEQFF.

The chain uses TRBV6-6 and TRBJ2-5; D unclear. Matching the DNA end better, TRBJ2-7 makes the J call doubtful. In germline, CDR1 is MNHNY, CDR2 SVGAGI (reference sequence). This CDR3 has 14 residues. DNA of the CDR3: TGTGCCAGCAGCCCTGACCTTGTGGGTTGCGAGCAGTACTTC. Translating gives CASSPDLVGCEQYF.

The chain recombines TRBV28 with TRBJ1-5, with 9 bases identical to TRBD1. Germline V gives CDR1 MDHEN, CDR2 SYDVKM. This CDR3 is 16 amino acids long. V trimming: 1 base; J trimming: 3 bases; junction bases outside the gene matches: 4. The CDR3 DNA reads TGTGCCAGCAGTTTATATGGGACAGGGCACAATCAGCCCCAGCATTTT. It yields the protein CASSLYGTGHNQPQHF.

This clonotype was recorded many times. The chain links TRBV27 to TRBJ2-1, with 8 nucleotides matching TRBD2. Germline CDR1 reads MNHEY; CDR2 reads SMNVEV (reference sequence). V shed 6 bases, J shed 4 bases, and the junction held 5 bases outside the gene matches. There are 14 residues in the CDR3. The CDR3 bases are TGTGCCAGCAGCTTACTAGCGGCGTACAATGAGCAGTTCTTC. It specifies CASSLLAAYNEQFF.

The V gene is TRBV12-3 or TRBV12-4, the J gene TRBJ2-7; 8 bases fit TRBD2. V was clipped by 3 bases and J by 3 bases; unmatched bases: 1. The CDR3 consists of 13 residues. This CDR3 reads CASSLGLVYEQYF. The CDR3 bases are TGTGCCAGCAGTTTGGGACTAGTCTACGAGCAGTACTTC.

The chain couples TRBV29-1 to TRBJ2-5; 7 nucleotides agree with TRBD2. CDR1 is SQVTM and CDR2 is ANQGSEA in the germline V gene. CDR3 size: 10 residues. Trimming removed 8 bases from V and 5 bases from J; junction bases left unmatched: 2. CDR3: CSLGGETQYF. CDR3 DNA: TGCAGCCTGGGGGGGGAGACCCAGTACTTC. Based on the CDR3 plus reference TRBV29-1 and TRBJ2-5, the full variable domain is SAVISQKPSRDICQRGTSLTIQCQVDSQVTMMFWYRQQPGQSLTLIATANQGSEATYESGFVIDKFPISRPNLTFSTLTVSNMSPEDSSIYLCSLGGETQYFGPGTRLLVL.

This clonotype was recorded at least ten times. The V and J genes are TRBV29-1 and TRBJ2-1; D call uncertain. Germline V gives CDR1 SQVTM, CDR2 ANQGSEA. The germline V and J ends were trimmed by 4 bases and 6 bases, with 13 bases remaining between them. The CDR3 is 13 residues long. The CDR3 sequence is CSVVDQVVNEQFF. CDR3 nucleotides: TGCAGCGTTGTAGACCAGGTTGTCAATGAGCAGTTCTTC.

The chain carries TRBV30 and TRBJ2-3; 8 nucleotides match TRBD2. The CDR3 loop spans 14 amino acids. With 0 bases clipped from V and 4 bases from J, the junction kept 3 bases outside the gene matches. Germline V gene data show CDR1 as GTSNPN and CDR2 as SVGIG (reference sequence). For the CDR3, the DNA is TGTGCCTGGAGTGTGGCGGGGGGCTCAGATACGCAGTATTTT. This translates into CAWSVAGGSDTQYF. Full variable domain (outside the CDR3, taken from reference TRBV30 and TRBJ2-3): SQTIHQWPATLVQPVGSPLSLECTVEGTSNPNLYWYRQAAGRGLQLLFYSVGIGQISSEVPQNLSASRPQDRQFILSSKKLLLSDSGFYLCAWSVAGGSDTQYFGPGTRLTVL.

CDR3 in amino acids: CASESPGGSSGANVLTF. The DNA for the CDR3 is TGTGCCAGCGAGTCCCCAGGGGGAAGCTCTGGGGCCAACGTCCTGACTTTC. The rearrangement links TRBV7-9 to TRBJ2-6; 7 nucleotides match TRBD1. The CDR3 sequence is 17 residues long. V dropped 8 bases and J dropped 0; count of bases not matched to a gene: 10. Germline V CDR1 and CDR2: SEHNR, FQNEAQ (reference sequence).

The V call is TRBV6-6, the J call TRBJ2-7; D possibly corresponds to TRBD2 (5 bases). The V and J ends lost 0 bases and 2 bases respectively, with 14 bases between them. This CDR3 is built from 16 residues. Germline lookup yields CDR1 MNHNY and CDR2 SVGAGI (reference sequence). The DNA for the CDR3 is TGTGCCAGCAGTTACTCCAGGAGGTCCCCAGCCTACGAGCAGTACTTC. Its protein product is CASSYSRRSPAYEQYF.

J is TRBJ2-5 and V is TRBV9; tentative D call: TRBD2 (6 bases). Trimming took 0 bases from V and 0 from J, leaving 18 bases between them. The germline V gene encodes CDR1 SGDLS and CDR2 YYNGEE. There are 18 residues in the CDR3. The CDR3 sequence: CASSVGLGGQRDQETQYF. The CDR3 DNA sequence: TGTGCCAGCAGCGTAGGGCTGGGGGGTCAGCGGGACCAAGAGACCCAGTACTTC. The full variable domain, with the rest looked up from reference TRBV9 and TRBJ2-5, is DSGVTQTPKHLITATGQRVTLRCSPRSGDLSVYWYQQSLDQGLQFLIQYYNGEERAKGNILERFSAQQFPDLHSELNLSSLELGDSALYFCASSVGLGGQRDQETQYFGPGTRLLVL.

This clonotype was counted only a few times. The rearrangement joins TRBV6-2 or TRBV6-3 to TRBJ2-6, with D uncertain. The V end was cut by 7 bases, the J end by 12 bases, with 16 bases between. The germline V gene encodes CDR1 MNHEY and CDR2 SVGEGT. This CDR3 spans 13 amino acids. CDR3 sequence reads: CASTRNWVTVLTF. The CDR3 DNA reads as TGTGCCAGCACTCGCAATTGGGTTACCGTCCTGACTTTC.

A few counts support this clonotype. The chain is built from TRBV7-2 and TRBJ2-3; no reliable D call. Germline V gene data show CDR1 as SGHTA and CDR2 as FQGNSA. This CDR3 region has 18 residues. Trimming removed 0 bases at V and 4 bases at J, with 20 bases between. The CDR3 DNA sequence: TGTGCCAGCAGCTTAGCGCGCACTCCAGCAAAGACGGCAGATACGCAGTATTTT. It translates to CASSLARTPAKTADTQYF.